This TCR beta chain is from a study of vaccination and CD4 T cells after COVID-19. The wider study: A median of around 73 days (range 14 to 241) separated dose two from the taking of post-vaccine samples. Cells were stimulated with overlapping spike peptides from SARS-CoV-2, HCoV-NL63, HCoV-OC43 and HCoV-229E.

As regards this clonotype: Its target is not known.

The CDR3 consists of 14 residues. Germline lookup yields CDR1 SGHVS and CDR2 FQNEAQ. Trimming took 1 base from V and 12 from J; bases not matched to a gene: 10. Sequencing of cultured CD4+ T cell DNA used the Oncomine TCR Beta short-read assay. TCRdb reprocessed the PCR reads with MiXCR, giving one entry per CDR3 protein. The table has 8,000 to 10,000 distinct CDR3 sequences, around 63% seen once. Study results and limitations: Of the reactive clones in convalescent patients, a median about 86% showed up only post-vaccination.

Treatment in this sample: 10-day PBMC culture with coronavirus spike peptide pools or control peptides (ViraFEST assay). The V gene is TRBV7-8, the J gene TRBJ2-3; 7 nucleotides agree with TRBD2. This TCR came from a human donor who had recovered from COVID-19. The specimen comprised CD4+ T cells from blood, cultured in vitro, sampled before SARS-CoV-2 vaccination. CDR3 sequence reads: CASSLGSAGTTQYF. As DNA, the CDR3 is TGTGCCAGCAGCTTAGGGTCCGCCGGGACTACTCAGTATTTT.